The rows below give T cell receptor beta chains drawn from one sample of a study of shared clonotypes between healthy human individuals. Profiling relied on immunoSEQ multiplex PCR, and the TCRdb table lists in-frame clones only, not all of them. This table has 400,000 to 500,000 clones, 70% to 80% appearing once. The sample was PBMCs. These receptors were obtained from a woman aged 40 to 49 in good health. Some clones in this sample may be carry-over from other donors' samples. Both conserved end residues are part of each CDR3. The order of the fields is clone size, J gene, CDR3 length, D gene, V gene, CDR3 DNA, CDR3 protein. D genes are given only for firm matches. Clone size appears in some rows only: once, few, many, or a class for an expanded clone.

clone size: .; J gene: TRBJ2-7; CDR3 length: 16; D gene: .; V gene: TRBV7-2; CDR3 DNA: TGTGCCAGCAGCTTAGGAACGGCCCTGGGGCCATACGAGCAGTACTTC; CDR3 protein: CASSLGTALGPYEQYF
clone size: .; J gene: TRBJ2-7; CDR3 length: 14; D gene: .; V gene: TRBV5-1; CDR3 DNA: TGCGCCAGCAGCTTGGAGGCTCAATCCTACGAGCAGTACTTC; CDR3 protein: CASSLEAQSYEQYF
clone size: .; J gene: TRBJ2-5; CDR3 length: 13; D gene: TRBD1; V gene: TRBV29-1; CDR3 DNA: TGCAGCGTCCTTCCGGGACAGCAAGAGACCCAGTACTTC; CDR3 protein: CSVLPGQQETQYF
clone size: once; J gene: TRBJ2-7; CDR3 length: 15; D gene: .; V gene: TRBV5-1; CDR3 DNA: TGCGCCAGCAGCTTGGCCCCAGGGGCTTTGGTCGAGCAGTACTTC; CDR3 protein: CASSLAPGALVEQYF
clone size: .; J gene: TRBJ2-2; CDR3 length: 13; D gene: .; V gene: TRBV11-2; CDR3 DNA: TGTGCCAGCAGCTTTGCAGTAACCGGGGAGCTGTTTTTT; CDR3 protein: CASSFAVTGELFF
clone size: .; J gene: TRBJ2-3; CDR3 length: 20; D gene: TRBD2; V gene: TRBV11-2; CDR3 DNA: TGTGCCAGCAGCTTAGAAATGGGGTTTATGAGCGGGAGATCATCAGATACGCAGTATTTT; CDR3 protein: CASSLEMGFMSGRSSDTQYF
clone size: .; J gene: TRBJ2-2; CDR3 length: 14; D gene: .; V gene: TRBV25-1; CDR3 DNA: TGTGCCAGCACTACAGCGGAGAACACCGGGGAGCTGTTTTTT; CDR3 protein: CASTTAENTGELFF
clone size: .; J gene: TRBJ2-3; CDR3 length: 14; D gene: TRBD2; V gene: TRBV7-9; CDR3 DNA: TGTGCCAGCAGCCCTAGCGGGAGCACAGATACGCAGTATTTT; CDR3 protein: CASSPSGSTDTQYF
clone size: once; J gene: TRBJ2-7; CDR3 length: 13; D gene: .; V gene: TRBV6-1; CDR3 DNA: TGTGCCAGCAGTGTCGAGAGCCTCTACGAGCAGTACTTC; CDR3 protein: CASSVESLYEQYF
clone size: few; J gene: TRBJ2-1; CDR3 length: 15; D gene: TRBD2; V gene: TRBV7-8; CDR3 DNA: TGTGCCAGCAGCTTTGGGGGAGGGACCTACAATGAGCAGTTCTTC; CDR3 protein: CASSFGGGTYNEQFF
clone size: .; J gene: TRBJ2-2; CDR3 length: 17; D gene: TRBD2; V gene: TRBV5-4; CDR3 DNA: TGTGCCAGCAGCTTGGCTACTAGCGGGACTAACACCGGGGAGCTGTTTTTT; CDR3 protein: CASSLATSGTNTGELFF
clone size: once; J gene: TRBJ1-3; CDR3 length: 16; D gene: .; V gene: TRBV7-9; CDR3 DNA: TGTGCCAGCAGCAACCAGGGAGCCCGCTCTGGAAACACCATATATTTT; CDR3 protein: CASSNQGARSGNTIYF
clone size: .; J gene: TRBJ2-3; CDR3 length: 16; D gene: TRBD1; V gene: TRBV7-9; CDR3 DNA: TGTGCCAGCAGCTCGACCACGGACAGGGTGGTCGATACGCAGTATTTT; CDR3 protein: CASSSTTDRVVDTQYF
clone size: .; J gene: TRBJ2-1; CDR3 length: 17; D gene: .; V gene: TRBV14; CDR3 DNA: TGTGCCAGCAGCCCCACCACCGGGGGCCCAGCTTACAATGAGCAGTTCTTC; CDR3 protein: CASSPTTGGPAYNEQFF
clone size: .; J gene: TRBJ2-5; CDR3 length: 14; D gene: TRBD2; V gene: TRBV7-3; CDR3 DNA: TGTGCCAGCAGCTGGAGCGGGAGGTTAGAGACCCAGTACTTC; CDR3 protein: CASSWSGRLETQYF
clone size: once; J gene: TRBJ2-1; CDR3 length: 18; D gene: TRBD2; V gene: TRBV5-1; CDR3 DNA: TGCGCCAGCAGCTTGATCGGACTAGCGGGAGGGTGGGGGAATGAGCAGTTCTTC; CDR3 protein: CASSLIGLAGGWGNEQFF